A selection of T cell receptor beta chains follows, all from one sample in a study of cytotoxic CD8 clonotypes in ibrutinib-treated CLL. TCRdb's table, derived via immunoSEQ multiplex PCR, lists solely in-frame clones and lacks some. The table has around 330,000 clones, 67% seen once. Specimen: PBMCs, collected after 36 months of ibrutinib treatment. These receptors all come from a human donor with chronic lymphocytic leukemia. Each CDR3 is given with its conserved first and last residue. The D gene is left open where the match is weak. Size tells how often a clone was seen (once, few, many) or the class of an expanded clone, and some rows leave it out.

CDR3aa | CDR3nt | abundance | j_gene | v_gene | d_gene
CASSQGLDETQYF | TGCGCCAGCAGCCAAGGCCTGGATGAGACCCAGTACTTC | few | TRBJ2-5 | TRBV4-1 | .
CASSPLGLGQGDTQYF | TGTGCCAGCTCACCATTAGGGCTAGGGCAAGGGGATACGCAGTATTTT | . | TRBJ2-3 | TRBV18 | .
CATSREAGTSHEQYF | TGTGCCACCAGCAGAGAAGCCGGGACTAGCCATGAGCAGTACTTC | . | TRBJ2-7 | TRBV15 | TRBD2
CASSFETGVNTEAFF | TGCGCCAGCAGCTTTGAGACAGGGGTGAACACTGAAGCTTTCTTT | . | TRBJ1-1 | TRBV5-1 | TRBD1
CASKLEGHERF | TGCGCCAGCAAACTGGAGGGTCACGAACGCTTC | few | TRBJ2-7 | TRBV5-1 | .
CSVVRGQGLGGYTF | TGCAGCGTTGTTCGAGGACAGGGTTTGGGCGGCTACACCTTC | . | TRBJ1-2 | TRBV29-1 | TRBD1
CASSQTPQRGDYGYTF | TGCGCCAGCAGCCAGACCCCCCAGAGGGGAGACTATGGCTACACCTTC | . | TRBJ1-2 | TRBV4-3 | .
CASSVTSGSYEQFF | TGTGCCAGCAGCGTGACTAGCGGGAGCTATGAGCAGTTCTTC | . | TRBJ2-1 | TRBV9 | TRBD2
CASSFGTGVLEQFF | TGTGCCAGCAGCTTTGGCACCGGAGTTCTTGAGCAGTTCTTC | few | TRBJ2-1 | TRBV7-8 | .
CASSRGRTDTEAFF | TGTGCCAGCTCACGCGGAAGGACAGACACTGAAGCTTTCTTT | . | TRBJ1-1 | TRBV18 | .
CSVDRGGEQYF | TGCAGCGTTGACAGGGGAGGTGAGCAGTACTTC | . | TRBJ2-7 | TRBV29-1 | .
CASRTRTGENEQFF | TGTGCCAGCCGAACGCGGACAGGAGAGAATGAGCAGTTCTTC | . | TRBJ2-1 | TRBV6-5 | TRBD1
CASSYIPGEQFF | TGTGCCAGCAGTTATATTCCCGGTGAGCAGTTCTTC | . | TRBJ2-1 | TRBV11-2 | .
CASRLNGDLYCTF | TGTGCCAGCAGGCTTAACGGGGACTTGTATTGCACCTTC | few | TRBJ1-2 | TRBV28 | .
CASSAAGTRDEQFF | TGTGCCAGTAGTGCTGCCGGAACCCGAGATGAGCAGTTCTTC | . | TRBJ2-1 | TRBV19 | .
CASSLTGQAGYEQYF | TGTGCCAGCAGTTTAACGGGACAGGCCGGGTACGAGCAGTACTTC | . | TRBJ2-7 | TRBV27 | TRBD1
CASSTAREQYF | TGTGCCAGCAGTACAGCGCGCGAGCAGTACTTC | few | TRBJ2-7 | TRBV6-5 | .
CASSARPGSYGYTF | TGTGCCAGCAGCGCACGGCCCGGGAGCTATGGCTACACCTTC | few | TRBJ1-2 | TRBV27 | .
CASSPLAEDYGYTF | TGCGCCAGCAGCCCCCTGGCCGAGGACTATGGCTACACCTTC | few | TRBJ1-2 | TRBV4-3 | .
CASSDPGTWETQYF | TGTGCCAGCAGTGACCCCGGGACCTGGGAGACCCAGTACTTC | . | TRBJ2-5 | TRBV2 | .
CASTTRARDSEQYF | TGTGCCAGCACCACCCGGGCGAGGGACAGCGAGCAGTACTTC | . | TRBJ2-7 | TRBV27 | TRBD1
CASSQVGPPRRGQETQYF | TGTGCCAGCAGCCAAGTCGGGCCCCCCCGACGAGGACAAGAGACCCAGTACTTC | . | TRBJ2-5 | TRBV4-2 | .
CASSLEGPGGSYEQYF | TGTGCCAGCAGCTTGGAGGGCCCTGGGGGCTCCTACGAGCAGTACTTC | . | TRBJ2-7 | TRBV28 | .
CASSLGGGNQPQHF | TGTGCCAGCAGCTTAGGCGGCGGCAATCAGCCCCAGCATTTT | . | TRBJ1-5 | TRBV7-9 | .
CASKRGQGGTEAFF | TGTGCCAGTAAAAGGGGACAGGGGGGTACTGAAGCTTTCTTT | . | TRBJ1-1 | TRBV19 | TRBD1
CASSLSQGSEQYF | TGTGCCAGCAGCTTATCGCAGGGTAGCGAGCAGTACTTC | . | TRBJ2-7 | TRBV7-3 | .
CASSQDRTSIGNTIYF | TGTGCCAGCAGCCAAGATCGAACGAGTATTGGAAACACCATATATTTT | . | TRBJ1-3 | TRBV4-2 | .
CASSFNPQNTGGWSEAFF | TGCGCCAGCAGCTTCAACCCCCAAAACACAGGGGGGTGGTCCGAAGCTTTCTTT | . | TRBJ1-1 | TRBV5-1 | TRBD1
CASSIPRGDEQFF | TGTGCCAGCAGTATCCCCAGGGGCGATGAGCAGTTCTTC | . | TRBJ2-1 | TRBV28 | .
CASNPGTGSREQYF | TGTGCCAGCAATCCTGGGACAGGGAGTCGCGAGCAGTACTTC | once | TRBJ2-7 | TRBV9 | TRBD1
CSVAAGLAGGEQYF | TGCAGCGTCGCTGCGGGACTAGCGGGAGGCGAGCAGTACTTC | few | TRBJ2-7 | TRBV29-1 | TRBD2
CASSVEIAGGRYNEQFF | TGTGCCAGCAGCGTCGAGATAGCGGGGGGACGTTACAATGAGCAGTTCTTC | once | TRBJ2-1 | TRBV9 | TRBD2
CASSPVGQGAGELFF | TGTGCCAGCAGTCCCGTGGGACAGGGGGCCGGGGAGCTGTTTTTT | . | TRBJ2-2 | TRBV6-5 | TRBD1
CASRRAGGVYEQYF | TGTGCCAGCCGGCGGGCGGGAGGTGTTTACGAGCAGTACTTC | . | TRBJ2-7 | TRBV6-5 | TRBD2
CASSSSGGLTDTQYF | TGTGCCAGCAGTAGTAGCGGGGGCCTCACAGATACGCAGTATTTT | . | TRBJ2-3 | TRBV25-1 | TRBD2
CASSFRILDTQYF | TGTGCCAGCAGTTTTCGGATTTTGGATACGCAGTATTTT | . | TRBJ2-3 | TRBV27 | .
CSVGRDRGTDTQYF | TGCAGCGTTGGCCGGGACAGAGGCACAGATACGCAGTATTTT | . | TRBJ2-3 | TRBV29-1 | TRBD1
CSVPHRGGYNEQFF | TGCAGCGTCCCCCACCGCGGCGGCTACAATGAGCAGTTCTTC | . | TRBJ2-1 | TRBV29-1 | .
CASSIWGRKANVLTF | TGTGCCAGTAGTATTTGGGGGCGCAAGGCCAACGTCCTGACTTTC | . | TRBJ2-6 | TRBV19 | .
CASSPTRTGTGANVLTF | TGTGCCAGTAGCCCCACCCGAACAGGGACCGGGGCCAACGTCCTGACTTTC | . | TRBJ2-6 | TRBV19 | .
CASSFRPGVRNTGELFF | TGTGCCAGCAGCTTCCGTCCGGGAGTACGGAACACCGGGGAGCTGTTTTTT | . | TRBJ2-2 | TRBV13 | .
CASSLQGNGETQYF | TGTGCCAGCAGTTTACAAGGGAATGGAGAGACCCAGTACTTC | . | TRBJ2-5 | TRBV28 | .
CASSVGPQETQYF | TGTGCCAGCAGCGTAGGTCCTCAAGAGACCCAGTACTTC | . | TRBJ2-5 | TRBV9 | .
CASSEYRARTSNTGELFF | TGCGCCAGCAGTGAGTACAGGGCCCGGACATCGAACACCGGGGAGCTGTTTTTT | . | TRBJ2-2 | TRBV10-1 | .
CASRQQNTEAFF | TGTGCCAGCCGACAGCAGAACACTGAAGCTTTCTTT | once | TRBJ1-1 | TRBV2 | .
CASSLGALLGEQYF | TGTGCCAGCAGCCTCGGGGCCCTTCTTGGCGAGCAGTACTTC | . | TRBJ2-7 | TRBV11-2 | .
CASSPGWHLNEKLFF | TGTGCCAGCAGCCCGGGGTGGCACCTTAATGAAAAACTGTTTTTT | . | TRBJ1-4 | TRBV11-2 | .
CASSRRDRVGEQYF | TGTGCCAGCAGCCGCCGGGACAGGGTTGGCGAGCAGTACTTC | few | TRBJ2-7 | TRBV5-5 | TRBD1
CASSLAGRWQETQYF | TGTGCCAGCAGCTTGGCAGGTCGGTGGCAAGAGACCCAGTACTTC | . | TRBJ2-5 | TRBV5-6 | .
CASSLKRTGEQYF | TGTGCCAGCAGTTTAAAACGGACCGGCGAGCAGTACTTC | . | TRBJ2-7 | TRBV27 | .